The 26 T cell receptor beta chains below were found in one sample sequenced in a study of early T cells in non-severe SARS-CoV-2 infection. TCRdb recomputed calls from the 5' RACE reads with MiXCR, one row per CDR3 protein. The table records some 67,000 distinct CDR3 sequences, roughly 15% of them present only once. Material for sequencing was whole blood. The source is an adult who was a healthcare worker with PCR-confirmed SARS-CoV-2 infection or an uninfected control (not recorded which).

This clonotype was observed a handful of times. The rearrangement uses TRBV18 and TRBJ1-1, with TRBD1 as a possible D gene (6 bases). This CDR3 has 14 amino acids. Between the trimmed V and J ends, which lost 1 base and 2 bases, there was a span of 8 bases. The germline gives CDR1 KGHSH, CDR2 LQKENI. CDR3 loop: CASSPQGTNTEAFF. The CDR3 DNA reads as TGTGCCAGCTCACCACAGGGGACAAACACTGAAGCTTTCTTT.

This clonotype was detected ten times or more. This chain joins TRBV18 and TRBJ1-3; tentatively, D is TRBD1 (5 bases). This CDR3 region has 15 residues. V lost 3 bases to trimming and J lost 8 bases, with 17 bases between them. The germline V gene has CDR1 KGHSH and CDR2 LQKENI. The CDR3 is CASSPPRQGQDTIYF. CDR3 in DNA: TGTGCCAGCTCACCTCCCCGGCAGGGCCAAGACACCATATATTTT.

On this clonotype: With a much larger clone just one base away, this may be a read error. This rearrangement joins TRBV9 to TRBJ2-3; D is perhaps TRBD1 (5 bases). The DNA end favors TRBJ1-5, so the J call may be wrong. The germline CDR1 and CDR2 sequences are SGDLS and YYNGEE. The CDR3 consists of 14 residues. The CDR3 region has the DNA TGTGCCAGCAGCGTGACGGGGTTGACAGATACGCAGCATTTT. Translated: CASSVTGLTDTQHF.

This clonotype has a handful of counts. V usage is TRBV9 and J usage is TRBJ1-1; no clear D. The CDR3 contains 13 residues. Trimming took 1 base from V and 1 from J, leaving 5 bases between them. Germline values: CDR1 SGDLS, CDR2 YYNGEE. CDR3 DNA sequence: TGTGCCAGCAGCGTATCAACGAACACTGAAGCTTTCTTT. It codes for CASSVSTNTEAFF.

The chain couples TRBV12-2 to TRBJ2-6; the D call in the table, TRBD2, was not verified against the DNA. TRBV12-2 is marked as a pseudogene. The CDR3 has 18 residues. The CDR3 is CASRLNLAGDSGANVLTF. The CDR3 DNA sequence: TGTGCAAGTCGCTTGAACCTAGCGGGGGATTCTGGGGCCAACGTCCTGACTTTC.

This clonotype was recorded at least ten times. The chain joins TRBV2 to TRBJ1-3; TRBD1 aligns across 12 bases. Germline CDR1 is SNHLY and CDR2 is FYNNEI. The CDR3 sequence is 18 residues long. With V trimmed by 1 base and J by 1 base, 5 bases remained unmatched. CDR3 DNA sequence: TGTGCCAGCAGTGAAGGCCCGGGACAGGGGGCTTCTGGAAACACCATATATTTT. Translating gives CASSEGPGQGASGNTIYF.

The sample holds a few counts of this clonotype. The J gene is TRBJ2-7, the V gene TRBV3-1; D uncertain. The length of the CDR3 is 14 residues. Trimming left V 2 bases short and J 0 bases short, with 8 bases between. CDR1 is LGHDT and CDR2 is YNNKEL in the germline V gene (reference sequence). CDR3 region: CASSQSRSSYEQYF. The CDR3 nucleotides are TGTGCCAGCAGCCAATCCAGAAGCTCCTACGAGCAGTACTTC.

The chain couples TRBV3-1 to TRBJ1-1; the D is unclear. This CDR3 contains 14 residues. V was cut by 5 bases and J by 1 base, with 11 bases left in between. Looked up from germline, CDR1 is LGHDT and CDR2 is YNNKEL (reference sequence). CDR3 sequence: CASSYRGSNTEAFF. CDR3 coding DNA: TGTGCCAGCAGCTACCGGGGTTCGAACACTGAAGCTTTCTTT.

This clonotype occurred once. This may be a read error: a much more frequent sequence differs by one nucleotide. The genes are TRBV7-2 and TRBJ2-5, with D unclear. The CDR3 is 11 amino acids. The V end was cut by 2 bases, the J end by 4 bases, with 2 bases between. Germline CDR1 reads SGHTA; CDR2 reads FQGNSA. The CDR3 nucleotides are TGTGCCAGCAGCTTACCAGAGACCCAGTACTTC. Translation gives CASSLPETQYF.

The gene calls are TRBV28 and TRBJ2-5; D gene ambiguous. The V gene's germline CDR1 is MDHEN and CDR2 SYDVKM. The CDR3 contains 13 residues. The germline V and J ends were trimmed by 7 bases and 1 base, with 10 bases remaining between them. The CDR3 protein is CASTVGFQETQYF. The CDR3, as DNA: TGTGCCAGCACCGTCGGCTTCCAAGAGACCCAGTACTTC.

This clonotype has more than one count but fewer than ten. The chain combines TRBV7-8 with TRBJ1-1; 10 nucleotides line up with TRBD1. This CDR3 comprises 14 residues. CDR1 and CDR2 from the germline V gene are SGHVS and FQNEAQ. V was pared by 5 bases and J by 3 bases, with 3 bases of the junction left unmatched. The CDR3 nucleotides read TGTGCCAGCAGCCACGGGACAGGGGACACTGAAGCTTTCTTT. This codes for CASSHGTGDTEAFF.

The sample holds a few counts of this clonotype. V usage is TRBV19 and J usage is TRBJ1-3; no firm D call. This CDR3 contains 10 residues. Per germline, CDR1 LNHDA and CDR2 SQIVND (reference sequence). Trimming left V 11 bases short and J 7 bases short, with 9 bases between. CDR3 sequence (DNA): TGTGCCTCAAAACGGAACACCATATATTTT. Translated: CASKRNTIYF.

The V gene is TRBV5-1, the J gene TRBJ1-2; a possible D gene is TRBD1 (6 bases). The germline CDR1 and CDR2 sequences are SGHRS and YFSETQ. The CDR3 runs to 13 residues. V was pared by 5 bases and J by 4 bases, with 12 bases between. CDR3 coding DNA: TGCGCCAGCAGACTTAAGGACAGCTATGGCTACACCTTC. Translated, it gives CASRLKDSYGYTF.

This clonotype was seen at least ten times. The V and J genes are TRBV29-1 and TRBJ1-4; 8 nucleotides agree with TRBD1. Trimming cost V 1 base and J 9 bases; bases outside gene matches: 1. In germline, CDR1 is SQVTM, CDR2 ANQGSEA. The length of the CDR3 is 12 residues. CDR3 coding DNA: TGCAGCGTTGAAGGCAGGGGGCAAAAACTGTTTTTT. Protein sequence: CSVEGRGQKLFF.

The CDR3 sequence: CSVEVQGGTDTQYF. CDR3 coding DNA: TGCAGCGTTGAAGTCCAGGGTGGCACAGATACGCAGTATTTT. The rearrangement joins TRBV29-1 to TRBJ2-3; TRBD1 is a possible D gene (5 bases). Germline V gene data show CDR1 as SQVTM and CDR2 as ANQGSEA. Trimming removed 1 base at V and 1 base at J, with 9 bases between. CDR3 length: 14 residues.

The chain couples TRBV29-1 to TRBJ2-5; 7 nucleotides match TRBD1. The CDR3 runs to 12 residues. The germline V gene encodes CDR1 SQVTM and CDR2 ANQGSEA. After removal of 7 bases from V and 8 bases from J, the junction contained 10 bases not matched to a gene. The chain's CDR3 is CSGGGLRETQYF. CDR3 nucleotide sequence: TGCAGCGGAGGGGGCCTACGAGAAACCCAGTACTTC.

The sample holds a few counts of this clonotype. The chain combines TRBV2 with TRBJ2-5; D gene ambiguous. This CDR3 has 11 amino acids. Trimming cost V 7 bases and J 5 bases, with 8 bases left between them. CDR1 SNHLY and CDR2 FYNNEI come from the germline V gene. In nucleotides, the CDR3 is TGTGCCAGCACGTTTAAGGAGACCCAGTACTTC. Translated: CASTFKETQYF.

The chain uses TRBV7-3 and TRBJ2-1; TRBD1 might be the D (5 bases). Looked up from germline, CDR1 is SGHTA and CDR2 is FQGTGA. The CDR3 has 14 amino acids. The V and J ends lost 4 bases and 6 bases respectively, with 13 bases between them. Here the CDR3 reads CASSSLWGGNEQFF. The CDR3 nucleotides are TGTGCCAGCAGCTCCCTATGGGGCGGCAATGAGCAGTTCTTC.

This clonotype was seen a few times. The genes are TRBV3-1 and TRBJ2-2; the D gene is possibly TRBD2 (5 bases). CDR3 length: 13 amino acids. The germline CDR1 and CDR2 sequences are LGHDT and YNNKEL (reference sequence). Trimming took off 3 bases at V and 6 bases at J, with 8 bases between the two ends. CDR3 amino acids: CASSHPGSGELFF. The CDR3 DNA sequence: TGTGCCAGCAGCCATCCGGGGTCCGGGGAGCTGTTTTTT.

This clonotype has a handful of counts. The chain couples TRBV29-1 to TRBJ1-2; perhaps TRBD1 as D (6 bases). CDR1 is SQVTM, CDR2 ANQGSEA, per germline. CDR3 length: 11 residues. Trimming took off 4 bases at V and 8 bases at J, with 11 bases between the two ends. The CDR3 loop reads CSVGGGLGYTF. The CDR3 nucleotides are TGCAGCGTTGGAGGGGGTTTGGGCTACACCTTC.

This clonotype has ten or more counts. J is TRBJ1-1 and V is TRBV9, with 8 bases fitting TRBD1. Germline V gene lookup returns CDR1 SGDLS and CDR2 YYNGEE. After removal of 4 bases from V and 0 bases from J, the junction contained 8 bases not matched to a gene. The CDR3 consists of 16 residues. CDR3 amino acids: CASSPGTGGMNTEAFF. The CDR3 DNA follows: TGTGCCAGCAGCCCCGGGACAGGAGGAATGAACACTGAAGCTTTCTTT.

This clonotype was seen a few times. V and J are TRBV28 and TRBJ1-1; D gene unclear. V lost 5 bases, J lost 3 bases, and 13 bases lay in between. The CDR3 has 14 amino acids. From germline, CDR1 is MDHEN and CDR2 SYDVKM. CDR3 coding DNA: TGTGCCAGCAGTCCCCCTAACGGGGACACTGAAGCTTTCTTT. Translation: CASSPPNGDTEAFF.

This clonotype has a count of ten or more. The chain employs TRBV12-3 or TRBV12-4 and TRBJ1-6, with D maybe TRBD1 (6 bases). The CDR3 covers 13 residues. Between the trimmed V and J ends, which lost 3 bases and 12 bases, there was a span of 12 bases. The CDR3 coding sequence is TGTGCCAGCAGTTTTGCAGGGGTAGAACCCCTCCACTTT. Translation: CASSFAGVEPLHF.

This clonotype was detected ten times or more. The rearrangement links TRBV6-1 to TRBJ1-2, with TRBD1 as a possible D gene (5 bases). The CDR3 consists of 15 residues. Germline V gene lookup returns CDR1 MNHNS and CDR2 SASEGT. Trimming shortened V by 3 bases and J by 4 bases, and 15 bases separated the two germline ends. In nucleotides, the CDR3 is TGTGCCAGCAGTGATGGCACAGGACTAACCTATGGCTACACCTTC. Translating gives CASSDGTGLTYGYTF.

This clonotype was counted only a few times. The CDR3 sequence: CASRPGQGGAYEQYF. As DNA, the CDR3 is TGTGCCAGCAGGCCCGGACAGGGGGGTGCCTACGAGCAGTACTTC. The rearrangement uses TRBV2 and TRBJ2-7, with 10 bases identical to TRBD1. Germline V gives CDR1 SNHLY, CDR2 FYNNEI. The trim removed 6 bases at V and 2 bases at J, leaving 7 bases unmatched. This CDR3 is 15 amino acids long.

The chain couples TRBV2 to TRBJ2-3, with no clear D. The CDR3 is 13 residues long. The germline V and J ends were trimmed by 8 bases and 2 bases, with 11 bases remaining between them. Looked up from germline, CDR1 is SNHLY and CDR2 is FYNNEI. CDR3 DNA: TGTGCCAGCGGAATTAAGCCCACAGATACGCAGTATTTT. Its protein product is CASGIKPTDTQYF.